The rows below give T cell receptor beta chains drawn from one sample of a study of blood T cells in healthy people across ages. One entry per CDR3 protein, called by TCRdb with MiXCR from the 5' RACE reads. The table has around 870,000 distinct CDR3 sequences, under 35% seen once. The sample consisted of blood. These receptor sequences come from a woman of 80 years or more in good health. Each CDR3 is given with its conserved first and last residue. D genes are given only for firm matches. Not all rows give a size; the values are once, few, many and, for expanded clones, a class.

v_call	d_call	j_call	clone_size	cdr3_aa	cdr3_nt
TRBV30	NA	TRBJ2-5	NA	CAWLEPGDGRETQYF	TGTGCCTGGCTTGAGCCAGGGGATGGACGAGAGACCCAGTACTTC
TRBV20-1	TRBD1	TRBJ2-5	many	CSAGTGFQETQYF	TGCAGTGCTGGGACAGGTTTCCAAGAGACCCAGTACTTC
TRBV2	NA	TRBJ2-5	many	CATRGNGGETQYF	TGTGCCACCCGGGGGAACGGAGGGGAGACCCAGTACTTC
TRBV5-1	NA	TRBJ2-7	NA	CASSSLGGYGQYF	TGCGCCAGCAGCTCTCTAGGGGGTTACGGGCAGTACTTC
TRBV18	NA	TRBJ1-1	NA	CASFDLRHTEAFF	TGTGCCAGCTTCGACCTAAGACACACTGAAGCTTTCTTT
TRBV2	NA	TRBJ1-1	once	CASSAGLKNTEAFF	TGTGCCAGCAGCGCGGGACTCAAGAACACTGAAGCTTTCTTT
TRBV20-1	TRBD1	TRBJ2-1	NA	CSATNPGQQETRFF	TGCAGTGCTACCAACCCGGGACAGCAAGAGACCCGGTTCTTC
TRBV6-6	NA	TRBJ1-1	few	CASSPRGRYTEAFF	TGTGCCAGCAGTCCCAGGGGTAGGTACACTGAAGCTTTCTTT
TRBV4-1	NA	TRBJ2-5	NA	CASSRESRQETQYF	TGCGCCAGCAGCCGGGAATCGCGGCAAGAGACCCAGTACTTC
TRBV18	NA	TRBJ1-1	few	CASSPPSGEREAFF	TGTGCCAGCTCACCACCATCCGGGGAGCGGGAAGCTTTCTTT
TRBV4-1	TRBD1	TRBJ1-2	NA	CASRSPGQGRTGYTF	TGCGCCAGCAGGTCCCCGGGACAGGGTAGGACGGGTTACACCTTC
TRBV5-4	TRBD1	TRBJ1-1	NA	CASSLAQNRGSEAFF	TGTGCCAGCAGCTTGGCCCAAAACAGGGGAAGTGAAGCTTTCTTT
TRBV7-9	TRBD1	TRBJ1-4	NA	CASSFRATGGLDEKLFF	TGTGCCAGCAGCTTTCGGGCAACAGGGGGCTTAGATGAAAAACTGTTTTTT
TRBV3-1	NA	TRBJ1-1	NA	CASSQVSGGTEAFF	TGTGCCAGCAGCCAAGTATCTGGGGGGACTGAAGCTTTCTTT
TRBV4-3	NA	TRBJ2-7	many	CASSQQINFYEQYF	TGCGCCAGCAGCCAACAGATAAACTTCTACGAGCAGTACTTC
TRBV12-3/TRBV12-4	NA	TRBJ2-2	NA	CASSLSRLTGELFF	TGTGCCAGCAGTTTAAGTAGACTCACCGGGGAGCTGTTTTTT
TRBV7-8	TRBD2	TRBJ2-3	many	CASSLTGGLTDTQYF	TGTGCCAGCAGCTTAACGGGGGGACTCACAGATACGCAGTATTTT
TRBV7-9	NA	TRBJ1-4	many	CASSFKGDNEKLFF	TGTGCCAGCAGCTTTAAGGGCGATAATGAAAAACTGTTTTTT